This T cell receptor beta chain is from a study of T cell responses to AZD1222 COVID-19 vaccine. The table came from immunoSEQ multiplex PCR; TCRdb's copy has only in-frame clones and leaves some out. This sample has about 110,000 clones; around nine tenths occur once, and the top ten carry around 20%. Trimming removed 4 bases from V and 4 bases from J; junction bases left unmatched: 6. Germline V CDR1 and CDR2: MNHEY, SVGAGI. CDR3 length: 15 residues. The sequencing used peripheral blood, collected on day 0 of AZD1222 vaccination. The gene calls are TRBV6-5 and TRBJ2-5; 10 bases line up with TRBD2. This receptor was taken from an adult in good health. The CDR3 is CASSLLAGSGETQYF. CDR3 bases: TGTGCCAGCAGTTTACTAGCGGGGTCCGGAGAGACCCAGTACTTC.